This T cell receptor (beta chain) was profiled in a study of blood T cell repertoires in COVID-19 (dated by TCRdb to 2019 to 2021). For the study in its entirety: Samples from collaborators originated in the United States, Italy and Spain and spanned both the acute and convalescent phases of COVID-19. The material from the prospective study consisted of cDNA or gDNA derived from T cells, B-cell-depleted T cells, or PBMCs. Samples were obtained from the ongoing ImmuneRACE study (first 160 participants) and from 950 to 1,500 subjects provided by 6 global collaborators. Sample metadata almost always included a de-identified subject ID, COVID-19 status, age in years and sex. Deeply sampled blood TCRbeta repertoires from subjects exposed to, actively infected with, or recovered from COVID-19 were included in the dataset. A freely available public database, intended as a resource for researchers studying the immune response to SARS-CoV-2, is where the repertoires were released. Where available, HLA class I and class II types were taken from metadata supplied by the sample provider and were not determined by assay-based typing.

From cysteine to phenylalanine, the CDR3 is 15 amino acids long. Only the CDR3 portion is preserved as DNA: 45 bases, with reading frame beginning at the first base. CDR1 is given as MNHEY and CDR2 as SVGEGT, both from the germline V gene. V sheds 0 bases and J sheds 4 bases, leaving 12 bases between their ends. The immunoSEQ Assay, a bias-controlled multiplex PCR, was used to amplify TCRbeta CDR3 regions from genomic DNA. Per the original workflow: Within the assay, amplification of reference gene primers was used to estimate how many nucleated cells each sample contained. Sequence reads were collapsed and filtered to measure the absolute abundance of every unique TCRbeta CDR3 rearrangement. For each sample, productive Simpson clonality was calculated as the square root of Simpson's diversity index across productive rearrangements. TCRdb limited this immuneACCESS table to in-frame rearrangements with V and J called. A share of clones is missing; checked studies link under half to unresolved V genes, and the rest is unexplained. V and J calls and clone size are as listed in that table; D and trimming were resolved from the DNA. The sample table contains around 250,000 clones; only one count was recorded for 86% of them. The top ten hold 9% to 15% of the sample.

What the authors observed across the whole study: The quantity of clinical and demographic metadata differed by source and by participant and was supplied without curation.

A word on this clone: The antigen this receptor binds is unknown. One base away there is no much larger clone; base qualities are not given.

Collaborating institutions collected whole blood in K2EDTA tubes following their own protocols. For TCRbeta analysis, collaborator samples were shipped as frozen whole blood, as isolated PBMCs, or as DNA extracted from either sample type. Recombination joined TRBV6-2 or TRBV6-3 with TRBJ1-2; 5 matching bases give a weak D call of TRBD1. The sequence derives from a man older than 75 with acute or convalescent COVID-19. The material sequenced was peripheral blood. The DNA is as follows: TGTGCCAGCAGTTACTCAGGGACTGCTTCCTATGGCTACACCTTC. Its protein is CASSYSGTASYGYTF.